The 29 T cell receptor beta chains listed next were all sequenced from one sample in a study of cytotoxic CD8 clonotypes in ibrutinib-treated CLL. Sequencing was performed with immunoSEQ multiplex PCR; in TCRdb, only in-frame clones are kept and a portion is missing. This sample has more than 300,000 clones, with roughly 80% found just once. The sequencing used PBMCs, collected before ibrutinib treatment. These receptors came from a human donor with chronic lymphocytic leukemia.

Many counts were recorded for this clone. The chain carries TRBV19 and TRBJ2-5; no clear D gene. This CDR3 is 15 amino acids long. V lost 9 bases, J lost 0 bases, and 17 bases lay in between. Germline assignment: CDR1 LNHDA and CDR2 SQIVND (reference sequence). This CDR3 reads CASLGPQKNQETQYF. The CDR3 DNA sequence: TGTGCCAGCCTCGGTCCACAGAAAAACCAAGAGACCCAGTACTTC.

This clone was detected only a few times. The V and J genes are TRBV7-8 and TRBJ2-7; a weak D match, TRBD2 (5 bases). This CDR3 is built from 13 residues. Germline loops: CDR1 SGHVS, CDR2 FQNEAQ. Trimming stripped 3 bases from V and 2 bases from J, with 8 bases between. CDR3 protein: CASSFRLPYEQYF. For the CDR3, the DNA is TGTGCCAGCAGCTTTCGACTACCCTACGAGCAGTACTTC.

The chain couples TRBV5-1 to TRBJ2-3; D is perhaps TRBD1 or TRBD2 (6 bases each). V lost 0 bases, J lost 8 bases, and 13 bases lay in between. The CDR3 runs to 14 residues. The germline V gene has CDR1 SGHRS and CDR2 YFSETQ. The CDR3: CASSLEGDSSTQYF. As DNA, the CDR3 is TGCGCCAGCAGCTTGGAGGGGGACTCTAGTACGCAGTATTTT.

The chain has TRBV4-3 and TRBJ2-1, with 7 bases aligning to TRBD1. V trimming: 3 bases; J trimming: 4 bases; junction bases outside the gene matches: 6. The CDR3 runs to 15 residues. Germline V gene sequence: CDR1 LGHNA, CDR2 YSLEER. The CDR3 here is CASSQTGRGYNEQFF. The DNA of the CDR3 is TGCGCCAGCAGCCAGACAGGGAGAGGGTACAATGAGCAGTTCTTC.

The chain couples TRBV5-1 to TRBJ1-2, with D perhaps matching TRBD1 (5 bases). The CDR3 covers 17 residues. V shed 0 bases and J shed 0 bases, with 15 bases lying between them. Germline values: CDR1 SGHRS, CDR2 YFSETQ. The CDR3 DNA reads as TGCGCCAGCAGCTTGGGACTCCTTGGGGGGGCTAACTATGGCTACACCTTC. Its protein product is CASSLGLLGGANYGYTF.

This chain links TRBV29-1 with TRBJ1-2; D uncertain. V was cut by 3 bases and J by 2 bases, with 4 bases left in between. This CDR3 contains 11 residues. Germline V gene sequence: CDR1 SQVTM, CDR2 ANQGSEA. In nucleotides, the CDR3 is TGCAGCGTTGACAGCAACTATGGCTACACCTTC. It encodes CSVDSNYGYTF.

The CDR3 spells CASSRGQTYEQYF. The CDR3 bases are TGTGCCAGCAGTCGAGGCCAGACTTACGAGCAGTACTTC. The chain uses TRBV27 and TRBJ2-7; D ambiguous. Trimming pared 5 bases from V and 4 bases from J, leaving 12 bases between. CDR1 and CDR2 from the germline V gene are MNHEY and SMNVEV (reference sequence). This CDR3 spans 13 amino acids.

V is TRBV2 and J is TRBJ1-5; 7 positions match TRBD1. CDR3 length equals 15 residues. J lost 5 bases, V lost 3 bases, and 7 bases had no gene match. Germline V CDR1 and CDR2: SNHLY, FYNNEI. The CDR3 protein is CASSDRQGRYQPQHF. CDR3 nucleotide sequence: TGTGCCAGCAGTGATCGACAGGGACGATATCAGCCCCAGCATTTT.

This chain connects TRBV7-6 to TRBJ2-4; TRBD1 agrees at 7 bases. The CDR3 sequence is 21 residues long. Per the germline V gene, CDR1 is SGHVS and CDR2 is FNYEAQ. The V and J ends lost 5 bases and 0 bases, in that order; junction bases with no gene match: 22. CDR3 loop: CASSPAPRASTGAKAKNIQYF. CDR3 in DNA: TGTGCCAGCAGCCCCGCCCCTCGTGCCTCTACAGGGGCGAAAGCCAAAAACATTCAGTACTTC.

Comment on this clone: Other nucleotide sequences from this sample produce the same CDR3. V gene TRBV9 combines with J gene TRBJ2-3; D is unresolved. Trimming pared 3 bases from V and 3 bases from J, leaving 5 bases between. This CDR3 is built from 12 residues. Germline assignment: CDR1 SGDLS and CDR2 YYNGEE. Here the CDR3 DNA reads TGTGCCAGCAGCGCAAGAACAGATACGCAGTATTTT. This codes for CASSARTDTQYF.

This chain connects TRBV11-2 to TRBJ1-1, with a weak D call TRBD1 (6 bases). This CDR3 spans 16 amino acids. Trimming cost V 6 bases and J 1 base, with 18 bases left between them. Germline V gene sequence: CDR1 SGHAT, CDR2 FQNNGV. The CDR3 sequence: CASRQSGGARNTEAFF. CDR3 DNA sequence: TGTGCCAGCAGACAATCCGGGGGCGCAAGGAACACTGAAGCTTTCTTT.

CDR3 nucleotides: TGTGCCAGCAGAGGAAGGCGGGTCGCGTACGAGCAGTACTTC. Translation gives CASRGRRVAYEQYF. V usage is TRBV28 and J usage is TRBJ2-7, with D perhaps TRBD2 (5 bases). This CDR3 region has 14 residues. The V and J ends lost 6 bases and 4 bases respectively, with 16 bases between them. The germline CDR1 and CDR2 sequences are MDHEN and SYDVKM.

The chain links TRBV5-1 to TRBJ2-5; possibly TRBD2 for D (5 bases). The CDR3 consists of 15 residues. The V gene's germline CDR1 is SGHRS and CDR2 YFSETQ. The V end lost 0 bases, the J end lost 1 base, and 10 bases lay between the germline ends. The CDR3 DNA sequence: TGCGCCAGCAGCTTGGGCCTAGCACTCCAAGAGACCCAGTACTTC. This gives the protein CASSLGLALQETQYF.

This clone was counted only a few times. The chain carries TRBV25-1 and TRBJ1-3; the D is unclear. Germline-derived CDR1 and CDR2 are MGHDK and SYGVNS. The CDR3 runs 15 residues. V lost 0 bases to trimming and J lost 0 bases, with 6 bases between them. CDR3 DNA: TGTGCCAGCAGTGAATATGGCAGCTCTGGAAACACCATATATTTT. Amino acid sequence: CASSEYGSSGNTIYF.

The CDR3 loop reads CATREETQYF. DNA for the CDR3: TGCGCCACCAGGGAGGAGACCCAGTACTTC. The V gene is TRBV10-2, the J gene TRBJ2-5; TRBD1 or TRBD2 may be the D gene (5 bases each). V was trimmed by 10 bases and J by 5 bases, leaving 8 bases between them. The CDR3 spans 10 residues. Germline CDR1 WSHSY, CDR2 SAAADI.

This sequence joins TRBV27 and TRBJ2-7, with D unresolved. The V gene lost 5 bases and the J gene lost 3 bases, with 11 bases spanning the gap. Germline assignment: CDR1 MNHEY and CDR2 SMNVEV (reference sequence). This CDR3 is built from 13 residues. For the CDR3, the DNA is TGTGCCAGCAGTGTGCGTCGATTCTACGAGCAGTACTTC. This sequence encodes CASSVRRFYEQYF.

The chain uses TRBV7-3 and TRBJ2-7, with 8 bases lining up with TRBD2. Per germline, CDR1 SGHTA and CDR2 FQGTGA. J lost 2 bases, V lost 1 base, and 4 bases had no gene match. The CDR3 is 15 amino acids. The CDR3: CASSLKPGRAYEQYF. The CDR3 DNA reads as TGTGCCAGCAGCTTAAAGCCCGGGAGGGCCTACGAGCAGTACTTC. Full variable domain (remainder filled in from reference TRBV7-3 and TRBJ2-7): GAGVSQTPSNKVTEKGKYVELRCDPISGHTALYWYRQSLGQGPEFLIYFQGTGAADDSGLPNDRFFAVRPEGSVSTLKIQRTERGDSAVYLCASSLKPGRAYEQYFGPGTRLTVT.

The chain joins TRBV9 to TRBJ2-3; 12 bases line up with TRBD1. From germline, CDR1 is SGDLS and CDR2 YYNGEE. The CDR3 runs 18 residues. J lost 3 bases, V lost 4 bases, and 12 bases had no gene match. CDR3 DNA: TGTGCCAGCAGCACTCGACGAGGGACAGGGGGCTTTACAGATACGCAGTATTTT. Protein: CASSTRRGTGGFTDTQYF.

A word on this clone: Other DNA sequences within the sample encode an identical CDR3. The chain links TRBV5-6 to TRBJ2-3, with D possibly TRBD1 on 6 matching bases. The V and J ends lost 4 bases and 3 bases respectively, with 9 bases between them. Germline lookup yields CDR1 SGHDT and CDR2 YYEEEE. CDR3 length: 13 amino acids. CDR3 sequence: CASSQDRTDTQYF. CDR3 sequence (DNA): TGTGCCAGCAGCCAGGACAGAACAGATACGCAGTATTTT. The full variable domain, in which reference TRBV5-6 and TRBJ2-3 provide the parts outside the CDR3, is DAGVTQSPTHLIKTRGQQVTLRCSPKSGHDTVSWYQQALGQGPQFIFQYYEEEERQRGNFPDRFSGHQFPNYSSELNVNALLLGDSALYLCASSQDRTDTQYFGPGTRLTVL.

The chain employs TRBV7-8 and TRBJ2-1; 13 bases fit TRBD2. The V and J ends lost 5 bases and 4 bases, in that order; junction bases with no gene match: 11. The CDR3 runs to 18 residues. The germline V gene has CDR1 SGHVS and CDR2 FQNEAQ. The CDR3 reads CASSPGLAGDPSYNEQFF. DNA of the CDR3: TGTGCCAGCAGCCCAGGACTAGCGGGAGACCCCTCGTACAATGAGCAGTTCTTC.

J is TRBJ2-5 and V is TRBV4-2, with D perhaps TRBD2 (6 bases). This CDR3 spans 14 amino acids. Germline CDR1 LGHNA, CDR2 YNFKEQ. The V and J ends lost 1 base and 5 bases respectively, with 11 bases between them. CDR3 amino acids: CASSQGGGGETQYF. The CDR3 nucleotides read TGTGCCAGCAGCCAAGGTGGTGGGGGGGAGACCCAGTACTTC.

The chain couples TRBV4-2 to TRBJ2-1, with TRBD2 matching over 14 bases. V lost 2 bases to trimming and J lost 0 bases; unmatched junction nucleotides: 9. Germline loops: CDR1 LGHNA, CDR2 YNFKEQ. This CDR3 is built from 20 residues. For the CDR3, the DNA is TGTGCCAGCAGCCAAACCGGGACTAGCGGGAGCTTTAGCTCCTACAATGAGCAGTTCTTC. Residues: CASSQTGTSGSFSSYNEQFF.

This chain joins TRBV28 and TRBJ1-1; D not certain. V was shortened by 6 bases and J by 1 base, with 12 bases between the two germline ends. The CDR3 extends over 14 amino acids. Germline values: CDR1 MDHEN, CDR2 SYDVKM. CDR3 sequence reads: CASRPWATNTEAFF. CDR3 bases: TGTGCCAGCAGGCCGTGGGCGACGAACACTGAAGCTTTCTTT.

This chain connects TRBV28 to TRBJ1-2; D may be TRBD1 (5 bases). V was pared by 6 bases and J by 14 bases, with 31 bases between. Germline loops: CDR1 MDHEN, CDR2 SYDVKM. The CDR3 totals 16 residues. Written as DNA, the CDR3 is TGTGCCAGCAGCCAACATCGCCTGGTAGGGACCCCAGCGGGGACCTTC. Translated, it gives CASSQHRLVGTPAGTF.

The CDR3 coding sequence is TGTGCCAGCAGCGTAATATCAGTGACCTATGGCTACACCTTC. Amino acids: CASSVISVTYGYTF. This chain joins TRBV9 and TRBJ1-2; D unclear. The ends were cut back, 1 base at V and 4 bases at J, with 11 bases in the middle. Per the germline V gene, CDR1 is SGDLS and CDR2 is YYNGEE. The CDR3 spans 14 residues.

The chain has TRBV20-1 and TRBJ2-7, with D possibly being TRBD1 (5 bases). The CDR3 is 11 residues long. The germline CDR1 and CDR2 sequences are DFQATT and SNEGSKA (reference sequence). Between the trimmed V and J ends, which lost 5 bases and 3 bases, there was a span of 8 bases. The CDR3 loop is CSAHDSYEQYF. CDR3 in DNA: TGCAGTGCTCATGACAGCTACGAGCAGTACTTC.

This clone occurred a few times. The gene calls are TRBV4-1 and TRBJ1-1, with 10 nucleotides matching TRBD1. Germline lookup yields CDR1 MGHRA and CDR2 YSYEKL. The CDR3 loop spans 15 amino acids. V dropped 0 bases and J dropped 3; count of bases not matched to a gene: 1. The CDR3, as DNA: TGCGCCAGCAGCCAAGAGGACAGGGGGGACACTGAAGCTTTCTTT. This encodes CASSQEDRGDTEAFF.

This chain uses TRBV19 with TRBJ1-1, with a possible D match to TRBD1 (5 bases). V lost 5 bases and J lost 5, with 12 bases in between. The germline gives CDR1 LNHDA, CDR2 SQIVND (reference sequence). This CDR3 comprises 13 residues. The chain's CDR3 is CASSFQGVTEAFF. The CDR3 nucleotides are TGTGCCAGTAGTTTCCAAGGGGTAACTGAAGCTTTCTTT. Combining the CDR3 with reference TRBV19 and TRBJ1-1 gives the whole variable domain DGGITQSPKYLFRKEGQNVTLSCEQNLNHDAMYWYRQDPGQGLRLIYYSQIVNDFQKGDIAEGYSVSREKKESFPLTVTSAQKNPTAFYLCASSFQGVTEAFFGQGTRLTVV.

The genes are TRBV7-2 and TRBJ2-1, with 11 bases fitting TRBD2. Germline V CDR1 and CDR2: SGHTA, FQGNSA. The CDR3 has 15 residues. With 6 bases clipped from V and 7 bases from J, the junction kept 8 bases outside the gene matches. CDR3 loop: CASRKTSGSSNEQFF. DNA of the CDR3: TGTGCCAGCAGGAAAACTAGCGGGAGTTCGAATGAGCAGTTCTTC.